This T cell receptor (beta chain) was sequenced during a study of type 1 regulatory T cells. For the study at large: An in vitro protocol generated T-allo10, a Tr1-enriched, alloantigen-specific CD4 T cell product.

This clonotype was picked up a small number of times. Its target is unknown. MiXCR, applied by TCRdb to the reads, yields one record per CDR3 protein. The sample consists of fewer than 75,000 distinct CDR3 sequences, roughly 50% of them appearing once. Study conclusions and caveats: Compared with non-Tr1 cells, Tr1 cells showed a narrower TCR repertoire.

The source is a human donor in good health. Sequencing was done on a sample of cultured non-Tr1 T cells, either the whole culture or a sorted T cell fraction (not recorded which).

In DNA, the CDR3 is TGCGCCAGCACTGGAGGGGGAAGCTCAGATACGCAGTATTTT. Translated, it gives CASTGGGSSDTQYF. The J gene is TRBJ2-3, the V gene TRBV5-1; the D call may be TRBD1 or TRBD2 (6 bases each). V was pared by 6 bases and J by 4 bases, with 15 bases between. Germline V lookup: CDR1 SGHRS, CDR2 YFSETQ. This CDR3 is built from 14 residues.